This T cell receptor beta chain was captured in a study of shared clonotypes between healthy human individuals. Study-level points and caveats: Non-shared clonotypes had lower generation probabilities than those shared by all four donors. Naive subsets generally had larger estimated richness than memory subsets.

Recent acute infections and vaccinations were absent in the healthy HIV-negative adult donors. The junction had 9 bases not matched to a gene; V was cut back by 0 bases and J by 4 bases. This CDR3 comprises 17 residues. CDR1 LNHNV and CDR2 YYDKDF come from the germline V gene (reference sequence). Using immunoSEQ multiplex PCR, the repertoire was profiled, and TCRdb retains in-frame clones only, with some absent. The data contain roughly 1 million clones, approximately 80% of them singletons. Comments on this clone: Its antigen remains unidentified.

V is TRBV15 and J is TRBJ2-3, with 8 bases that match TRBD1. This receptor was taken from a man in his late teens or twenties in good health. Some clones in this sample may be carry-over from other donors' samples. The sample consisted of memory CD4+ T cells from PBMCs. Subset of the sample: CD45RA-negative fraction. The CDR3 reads CATSRDDRGRFADTQYF. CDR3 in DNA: TGTGCCACCAGCAGAGATGACAGGGGAAGGTTCGCAGATACGCAGTATTTT.